This entry is about one T cell receptor (beta chain). Its antigen is unidentified. This sample is drawn from a study of T-cell reconstitution after alpha-beta-depleted transplantation in children. General study results and limits: Several hundred expanded graft clones reportedly were the source of alpha-beta T cells about two months after transplant. Day-60 TCRbeta diversity that was high in some patients was derived from surviving recipient T cells and thymic progenitors. Among T cells one year after transplant, newly produced cells accounted for most counts and diversity.

A library of TCRbeta sequences, prepared with unique molecular identifiers, was generated. In TCRdb, the PCR reads were re-called with MiXCR into one record per CDR3 protein. Here the sample spans tens of thousands of distinct CDR3 sequences, 44% being singletons. Deletions cut 0 bases from V and 2 bases from J, with 18 bases between. The CDR3 has 17 residues. From germline, CDR1 is SGHRS and CDR2 YFSETQ. This clonotype was sampled from a male patient aged 5 to 17 who had a stem cell transplant for acute lymphoblastic leukemia, so the T cells may come from the graft donor. This chain links TRBV5-1 with TRBJ2-7; D is possibly TRBD2 (7 bases). The material sequenced was PBMCs, mostly from graft donor cells, taken 360 days after TCRalphabeta/CD19-depleted stem cell transplant. The CDR3 reads CASSLGSLSGTTYEQYF. The CDR3, as DNA: TGCGCCAGCAGCTTGGGGTCACTAAGCGGGACAACCTACGAGCAGTACTTC.